The clone carrying this T cell receptor beta chain was counted many times. Its antigen is not known. This entry belongs to a study of T cells in Graves' hyperthyroidism and ophthalmopathy. Study-level results: Blood held most thyroid clonotypes expanded above 0.001 frequency. By a 13 V-J model, ophthalmopathy was set apart from stable hyperthyroidism. The model identified upcoming ophthalmopathy a median about 6.5 months ahead of onset.

Trimming took 9 bases from V and 1 from J, leaving 9 bases between them. This CDR3 has 12 amino acids. The V gene's germline CDR1 is MNHNS and CDR2 SASEGT. RNA transcripts served as the template for amplifying TCR beta CDR3 regions. Initially, a first-round RT-PCR of the TCR CDR3 employed the HTBI primer set. TCRdb passed the multiplex PCR reads through MiXCR, listing each CDR3 protein once. Of around 350,000 distinct CDR3 sequences listed, roughly 19% were seen once; the top ten hold around 4%. Subjects aged 18 to 65 presented with newly diagnosed hyperthyroidism of less than 2 months' duration. This rearrangement joins TRBV6-1 to TRBJ1-1; D call uncertain. The source is a woman aged 18-29 years with Graves' hyperthyroidism. Sequenced input: blood. The CDR3 region is CASRVSNTEAFF. CDR3 nucleotides: TGTGCCAGTAGGGTGTCGAACACTGAAGCTTTCTTT.